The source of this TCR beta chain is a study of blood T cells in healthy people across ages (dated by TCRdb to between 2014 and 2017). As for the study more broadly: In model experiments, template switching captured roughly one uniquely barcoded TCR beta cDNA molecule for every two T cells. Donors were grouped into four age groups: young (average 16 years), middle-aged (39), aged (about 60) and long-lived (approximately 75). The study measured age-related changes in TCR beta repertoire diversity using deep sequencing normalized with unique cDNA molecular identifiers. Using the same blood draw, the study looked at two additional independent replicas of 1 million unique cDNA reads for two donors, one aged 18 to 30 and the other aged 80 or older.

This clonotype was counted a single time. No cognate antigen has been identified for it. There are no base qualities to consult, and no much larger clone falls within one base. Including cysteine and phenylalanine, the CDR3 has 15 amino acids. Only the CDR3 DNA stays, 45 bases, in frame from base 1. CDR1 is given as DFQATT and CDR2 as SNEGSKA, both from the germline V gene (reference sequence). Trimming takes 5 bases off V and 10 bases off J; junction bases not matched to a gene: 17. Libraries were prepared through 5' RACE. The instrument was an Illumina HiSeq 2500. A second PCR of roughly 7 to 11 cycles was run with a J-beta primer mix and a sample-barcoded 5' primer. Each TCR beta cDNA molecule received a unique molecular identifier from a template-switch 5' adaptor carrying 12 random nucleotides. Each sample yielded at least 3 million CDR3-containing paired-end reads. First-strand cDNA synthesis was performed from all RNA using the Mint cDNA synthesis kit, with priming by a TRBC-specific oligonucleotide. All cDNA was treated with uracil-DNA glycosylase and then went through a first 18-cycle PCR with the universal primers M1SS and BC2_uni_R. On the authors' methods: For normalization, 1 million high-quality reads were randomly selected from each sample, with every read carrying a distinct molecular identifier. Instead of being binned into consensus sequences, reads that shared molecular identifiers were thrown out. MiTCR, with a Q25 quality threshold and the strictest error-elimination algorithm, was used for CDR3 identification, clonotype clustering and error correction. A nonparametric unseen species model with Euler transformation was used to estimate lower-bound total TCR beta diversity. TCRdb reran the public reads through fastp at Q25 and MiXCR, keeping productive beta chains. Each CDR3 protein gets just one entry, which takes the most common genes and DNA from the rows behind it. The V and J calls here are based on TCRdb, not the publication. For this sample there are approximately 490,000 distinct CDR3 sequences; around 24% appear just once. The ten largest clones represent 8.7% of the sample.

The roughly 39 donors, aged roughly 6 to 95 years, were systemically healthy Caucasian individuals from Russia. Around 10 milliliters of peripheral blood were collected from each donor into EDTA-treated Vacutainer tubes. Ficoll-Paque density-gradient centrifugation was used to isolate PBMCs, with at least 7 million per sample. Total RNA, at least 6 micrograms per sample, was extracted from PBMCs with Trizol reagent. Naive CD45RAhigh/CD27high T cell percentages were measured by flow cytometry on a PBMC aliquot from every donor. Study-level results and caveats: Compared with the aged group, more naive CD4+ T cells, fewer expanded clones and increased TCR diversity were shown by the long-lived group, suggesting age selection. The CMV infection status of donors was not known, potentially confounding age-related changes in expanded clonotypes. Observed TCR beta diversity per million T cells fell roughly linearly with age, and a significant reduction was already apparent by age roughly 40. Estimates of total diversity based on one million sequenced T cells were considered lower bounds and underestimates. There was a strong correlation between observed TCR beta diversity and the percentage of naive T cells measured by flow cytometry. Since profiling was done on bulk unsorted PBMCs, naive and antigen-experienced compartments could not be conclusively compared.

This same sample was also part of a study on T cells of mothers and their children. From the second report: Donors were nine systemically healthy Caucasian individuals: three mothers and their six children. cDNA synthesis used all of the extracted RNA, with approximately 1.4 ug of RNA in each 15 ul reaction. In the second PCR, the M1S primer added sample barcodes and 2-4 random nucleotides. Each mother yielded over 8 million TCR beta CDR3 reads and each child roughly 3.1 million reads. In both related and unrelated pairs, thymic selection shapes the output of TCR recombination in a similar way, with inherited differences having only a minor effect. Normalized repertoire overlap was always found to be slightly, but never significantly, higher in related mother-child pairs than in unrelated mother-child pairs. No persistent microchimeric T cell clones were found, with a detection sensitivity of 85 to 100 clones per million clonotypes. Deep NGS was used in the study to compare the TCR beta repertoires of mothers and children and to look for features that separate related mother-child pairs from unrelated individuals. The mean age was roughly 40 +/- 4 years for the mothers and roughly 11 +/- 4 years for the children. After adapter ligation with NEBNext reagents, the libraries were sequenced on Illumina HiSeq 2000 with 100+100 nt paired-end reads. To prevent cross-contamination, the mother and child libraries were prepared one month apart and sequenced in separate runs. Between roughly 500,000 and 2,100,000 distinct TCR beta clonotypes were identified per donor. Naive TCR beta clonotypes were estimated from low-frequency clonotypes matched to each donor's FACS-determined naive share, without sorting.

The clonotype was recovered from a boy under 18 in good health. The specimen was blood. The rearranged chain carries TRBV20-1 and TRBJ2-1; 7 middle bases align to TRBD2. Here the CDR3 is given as CSAPVAGGGGGEQFF. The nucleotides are TGCAGTGCTCCTGTTGCTGGCGGGGGAGGCGGGGAGCAGTTCTTC.